This T cell receptor beta chain was retrieved from a study of T-cell reconstitution after alpha-beta-depleted transplantation in children. Unique molecular identifiers were built into the TCRbeta library. Each CDR3 protein is one row after TCRdb ran MiXCR on the PCR reads. The table has some 530,000 distinct CDR3 sequences, roughly an eighth seen once. Trimming cost V 4 bases and J 2 bases, with 14 bases left between them. Per the germline V gene, CDR1 is MNHEY and CDR2 is SMNVEV (reference sequence). CDR3 length: 15 amino acids. This clonotype was recorded many times. The chain uses TRBV27 and TRBJ1-2; D perhaps matches TRBD1 (6 bases). The starting material was PBMCs from the stem cell graft donor, obtained from the stem cell graft. The sequence was obtained from a human donor who donated a stem cell graft to a child with combined immunodeficiency. The CDR3 region has the DNA TGTGCCAGCAGTTCCAGGACAGATCAGAACTATGGCTACACCTTC. Amino acids: CASSSRTDQNYGYTF.